One sample yielded the 8 T cell receptor beta chains listed below, sequenced in a study of T cell responses to AZD1222 COVID-19 vaccine listed by TCRdb under 2021. The time point label, read with the paper, signifies: baseline before first vaccination. The receptor library was made with the immunoSEQ multiplex PCR assay. TCRdb took over this immuneACCESS table, retaining in-frame rearrangements with V and J assigned. Such tables are incomplete; in checked studies, under half of the missing clones stem from an unresolved V gene, and the remainder is unexplained. The sample table shows 80,000 to 100,000 clones, and just over 85% are seen once. The ten largest clonotypes hold 5.5% to 7% of the sample. The specimen comprised peripheral blood, sampled on day 0 of AZD1222 vaccination. Receptor source: an adult in good health.

This clone was counted a few times. The chain joins TRBV24-1 to TRBJ2-1; tentatively, D is TRBD1 or TRBD2 (5 bases each). The length of the CDR3 is 11 residues. The V gene's germline CDR1 is KGHDR and CDR2 SFDVKD. The ends were cut back, 7 bases at V and 9 bases at J, with 9 bases in the middle. The CDR3 loop is CATRGPGEQFF. The CDR3 nucleotides read TGTGCCACCAGGGGACCGGGTGAGCAGTTCTTC.

The rearrangement links TRBV6-5 to TRBJ2-7; 10 bases are shared with TRBD2. The J segment lost 3 bases and the V segment lost 8 bases, leaving 4 bases of the junction unmatched. The CDR3 consists of 13 residues. Germline V gives CDR1 MNHEY, CDR2 SVGAGI. The CDR3 is CASGAGGHYEQYF. The DNA of the CDR3 is TGTGCCAGCGGAGCGGGGGGGCACTACGAGCAGTACTTC.

V and J are TRBV12-3 or TRBV12-4 and TRBJ1-5, with D unresolved. Trimming removed 4 bases at V and 5 bases at J, with 9 bases between. This CDR3 is 13 amino acids long. Written as DNA, the CDR3 is TGTGCCAGCAGTTCACAGCGAGATCAGCCCCAGCATTTT. Translating gives CASSSQRDQPQHF.

The V call is TRBV6-9, the J call TRBJ2-7; D unclear. This CDR3 is built from 15 residues. Trimming pared 3 bases from V and 1 base from J, leaving 13 bases between. The germline V gene has CDR1 MNHGY and CDR2 SVAAGI. CDR3 sequence: CASSYGRGPSYEQYF. In DNA, the CDR3 is TGTGCCAGCAGTTACGGAAGAGGACCGTCCTACGAGCAGTACTTC.

V usage is TRBV12-5 and J usage is TRBJ1-1, with 8 bases matching TRBD1. After removal of 11 bases from V and 2 bases from J, the junction contained 7 bases not matched to a gene. CDR1 and CDR2 from the germline V gene are LGHNT and FRNRAP. CDR3 length: 13 amino acids. CDR3 in amino acids: CAGQQGANTEAFF. CDR3 coding DNA: TGTGCTGGACAGCAGGGGGCCAACACTGAAGCTTTCTTT.

The V and J genes are TRBV7-9 and TRBJ1-4; TRBD1 is a possible D gene (5 bases). The V and J ends lost 3 bases and 4 bases respectively, with 9 bases between them. CDR1 SEHNR and CDR2 FQNEAQ come from the germline V gene (reference sequence). The CDR3 extends over 14 amino acids. CDR3 nucleotide sequence: TGTGCCAGCAGCTTTTGGCAGGGTAATGAAAAACTGTTTTTT. This encodes CASSFWQGNEKLFF.

The gene calls are TRBV14 and TRBJ2-1; tentative D call: TRBD1 (5 bases). The CDR3 runs to 15 residues. Germline assignment: CDR1 SGHDN and CDR2 FVKESK. Trimming cost V 4 bases and J 7 bases, with 17 bases left between them. The CDR3 nucleotides are TGTGCCAGCAGCCGGAGTCAGGGTCCTTCGAATGAGCAGTTCTTC. It specifies CASSRSQGPSNEQFF.

This sequence joins TRBV19 and TRBJ1-2; D gene ambiguous. The CDR3 runs 13 residues. Trimming took off 5 bases at V and 2 bases at J, with 9 bases between the two ends. Germline CDR1 LNHDA, CDR2 SQIVND (reference sequence). The CDR3 DNA follows: TGTGCCAGTAGTCCCTACCTAAACTATGGCTACACCTTC. Protein sequence: CASSPYLNYGYTF.